A single sample gave rise to the 11 T cell receptor beta chains below, sequenced in a study of T-cell reconstitution after alpha-beta-depleted transplantation in children (dated by TCRdb to the mid-2010s). Libraries were prepared through PCR. Reads for this sample came from an Illumina HiSeq 2500. TCR library preparation used molecular barcoding, with unique molecular identifiers applied to normalize quantification of the TCRbeta repertoire. Using fastp trimming at Q25 and MiXCR clonotype assembly, TCRdb reanalyzed the public sequencing data and kept in-frame beta chains. Entries are consolidated by CDR3 protein sequence, retaining the most common genes and DNA. Across this sample there are about 690,000 distinct CDR3 sequences, with 16% seen only once. The ten largest clones capture approximately 1% of the sample. Sequencing was performed on PBMCs from the stem cell graft donor, taken from the stem cell graft. These receptors originate from a human donor who donated a stem cell graft to a child with acute myeloid leukemia.

This clonotype was picked up many times. J is TRBJ1-5 and V is TRBV20-1, with D perhaps TRBD1 (5 bases). The germline gives CDR1 DFQATT, CDR2 SNEGSKA (reference sequence). The CDR3 has 12 residues. The V end was cut by 5 bases, the J end by 7 bases, with 12 bases between. The CDR3 nucleotides are TGCAGTGCTTACGGGGACGGGCAGCCCCAGCATTTT. Its translation: CSAYGDGQPQHF.

This clonotype was recorded at least ten times. The chain links TRBV20-1 to TRBJ2-3; 7 bases align to TRBD2. The germline V gene has CDR1 DFQATT and CDR2 SNEGSKA (reference sequence). After removal of 0 bases from V and 2 bases from J, the junction contained 8 bases not matched to a gene. CDR3 length: 16 residues. The CDR3 DNA reads TGCAGTGCTAGAGATCGGACGAGGGACTACACAGATACGCAGTATTTT. The encoded protein is CSARDRTRDYTDTQYF.

This clonotype has a handful of counts. This chain joins TRBV9 and TRBJ1-1; TRBD1 might be the D (5 bases). The V and J ends lost 3 bases and 10 bases respectively, with 16 bases between them. The CDR3 contains 13 residues. Per the germline V gene, CDR1 is SGDLS and CDR2 is YYNGEE. CDR3 sequence reads: CASSGDSPLGAFF. CDR3 nucleotides: TGTGCCAGCAGCGGGGACTCCCCGTTGGGAGCTTTCTTT.

V usage is TRBV7-2 and J usage is TRBJ2-7; D is tentatively TRBD1 or TRBD2 (5 bases each). The germline V gene has CDR1 SGHTA and CDR2 FQGNSA. V was pared by 7 bases and J by 0 bases, with 16 bases between. The CDR3 is made up of 15 amino acids. For the CDR3, the DNA is TGTGCCAGCACCGAGGGGCCGAAAAACTCCTACGAGCAGTACTTC. Its translation: CASTEGPKNSYEQYF.

This clonotype was recorded many times. This chain joins TRBV20-1 and TRBJ2-1; D gene unclear. V lost 2 bases and J lost 5, with 4 bases in between. The CDR3 is 11 residues long. Looked up from germline, CDR1 is DFQATT and CDR2 is SNEGSKA (reference sequence). CDR3 protein: CSARLNNEQFF. CDR3 bases: TGCAGTGCTAGATTGAACAATGAGCAGTTCTTC.

This clonotype was found many times. The chain recombines TRBV20-1 with TRBJ2-2, with D perhaps matching TRBD2 (6 bases). CDR1 and CDR2 from the germline V gene are DFQATT and SNEGSKA (reference sequence). V was clipped by 0 bases and J by 6 bases, with 11 bases between them. This CDR3 has 14 amino acids. CDR3 sequence: CSARDWRGAGELFF. Here the CDR3 DNA reads TGCAGTGCTAGAGATTGGAGGGGCGCCGGGGAGCTGTTTTTT.

V is TRBV10-3 and J is TRBJ2-7; D may be TRBD2 (5 bases). Trimming shortened V by 0 bases and J by 6 bases, and 12 bases separated the two germline ends. The length of the CDR3 is 14 residues. The germline gives CDR1 ENHRY, CDR2 SYGVKD. CDR3 coding DNA: TGTGCCATCAGTGAGTCCTTTGGCCGGGGCGAGCAGTACGTC. Amino acid sequence: CAISESFGRGEQYV.

This clonotype showed up many times. This chain uses TRBV7-2 with TRBJ2-7; TRBD2 might be the D (6 bases). Germline loops: CDR1 SGHTA, CDR2 FQGNSA. CDR3 length: 17 amino acids. Trimming shortened V by 2 bases and J by 2 bases, and 19 bases separated the two germline ends. CDR3 nucleotide sequence: TGTGCCAGCAGCTTATCCCCCGGTGGGGGGAGCACCTACGAGCAGTACTTC. Protein product: CASSLSPGGGSTYEQYF.

This clonotype was recorded many times. The J gene is TRBJ1-1, the V gene TRBV5-1; tentative D call: TRBD1 (5 bases). V was shortened by 2 bases and J by 3 bases, with 11 bases between the two germline ends. Germline V lookup: CDR1 SGHRS, CDR2 YFSETQ. There are 14 residues in the CDR3. CDR3 nucleotide sequence: TGCGCCAGCAGCTTCGGGGGTTCGGACACTGAAGCTTTCTTT. Translated: CASSFGGSDTEAFF.

This clonotype was counted ten times or more. The chain recombines TRBV20-1 with TRBJ2-7; TRBD1 matches at 8 bases. The CDR3 spans 15 residues. The germline CDR1 and CDR2 sequences are DFQATT and SNEGSKA (reference sequence). Losses at the gene ends were 2 bases for V and 3 bases for J; bases not matched to a gene: 9. The DNA for the CDR3 is TGCAGTGCTAGACCCGCAACAGGGGGTAGCTACGAGCAGTACGTC. Amino acids: CSARPATGGSYEQYV.

At least ten counts were recorded for this clonotype. The V and J genes are TRBV6-5 and TRBJ1-5, with D maybe TRBD1 (6 bases). There are 14 residues in the CDR3. CDR1 MNHEY and CDR2 SVGAGI come from the germline V gene. V was pared by 4 bases and J by 3 bases, with 10 bases between. CDR3 DNA sequence: TGTGCCAGCAGTTCCCCAGGGGTCAATCAGCCCCAGCATTTT. Amino acid sequence: CASSSPGVNQPQHF.